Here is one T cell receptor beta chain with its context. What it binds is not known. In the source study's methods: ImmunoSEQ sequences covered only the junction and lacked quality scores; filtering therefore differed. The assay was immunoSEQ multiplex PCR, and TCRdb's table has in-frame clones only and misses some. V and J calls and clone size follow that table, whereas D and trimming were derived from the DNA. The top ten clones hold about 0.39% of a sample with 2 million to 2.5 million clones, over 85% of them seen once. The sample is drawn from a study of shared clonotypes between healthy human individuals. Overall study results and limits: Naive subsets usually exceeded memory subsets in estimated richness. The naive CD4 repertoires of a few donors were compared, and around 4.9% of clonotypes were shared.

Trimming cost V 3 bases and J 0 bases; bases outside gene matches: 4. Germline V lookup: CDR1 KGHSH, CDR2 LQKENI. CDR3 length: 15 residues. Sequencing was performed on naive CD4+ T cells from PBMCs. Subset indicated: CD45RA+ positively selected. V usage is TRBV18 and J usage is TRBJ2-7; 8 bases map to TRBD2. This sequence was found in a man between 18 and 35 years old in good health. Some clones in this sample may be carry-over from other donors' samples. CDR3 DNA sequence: TGTGCCAGCTCACCGGCGGGGGGTTACTCCTACGAGCAGTACTTC. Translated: CASSPAGGYSYEQYF.